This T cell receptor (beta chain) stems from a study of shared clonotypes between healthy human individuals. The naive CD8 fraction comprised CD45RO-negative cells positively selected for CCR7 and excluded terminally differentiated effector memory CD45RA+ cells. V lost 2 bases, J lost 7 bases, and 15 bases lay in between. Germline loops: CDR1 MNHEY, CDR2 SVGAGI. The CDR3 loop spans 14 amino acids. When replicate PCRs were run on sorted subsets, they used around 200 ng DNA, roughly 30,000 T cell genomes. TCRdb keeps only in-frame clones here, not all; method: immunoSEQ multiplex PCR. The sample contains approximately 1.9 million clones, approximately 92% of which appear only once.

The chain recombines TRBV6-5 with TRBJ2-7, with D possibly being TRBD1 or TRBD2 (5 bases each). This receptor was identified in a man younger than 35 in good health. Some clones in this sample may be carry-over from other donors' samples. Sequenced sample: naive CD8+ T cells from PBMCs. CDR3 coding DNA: TGTGCCAGCAGTTACCCCGGGGCGGGTGGTGAGCAGTACTTC. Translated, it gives CASSYPGAGGEQYF.